A selection of T cell receptor beta chains follows, all from one sample in a study of T-cell reconstitution after alpha-beta-depleted transplantation in children. TCRdb re-derived calls from the PCR reads in MiXCR, one entry per CDR3 protein. The sample shows about a million distinct CDR3 sequences, around 30% of them seen only once. The starting material was PBMCs, mostly from graft donor cells, obtained 360 days after TCRalphabeta/CD19-depleted stem cell transplant. The receptors derive from a boy under two years old who had a stem cell transplant for SCID, so the T cells may come from the graft donor. The CDR3 runs from the conserved cysteine through the conserved F or W. The D gene is left open where the match is weak. Clone size is not always given. Where it is, it says once, few, many or a class for expanded clones.

size,D,V,length,J,DNA,CDR3
-,TRBD2,TRBV11-2,15,TRBJ2-1,TGTGCCAGCAGCCCCCGGGGACTAGCGGACAATGAGCAGTTCTTC,CASSPRGLADNEQFF
-,TRBD1,TRBV2,13,TRBJ2-5,TGTGCCAGCAGCGTGACAGGGGTAGAGACCCAGTACTTC,CASSVTGVETQYF
-,-,TRBV27,14,TRBJ1-1,TGTGCCACCTTCCCAGACAGGCTAGGACCGAAAGCTTTCTTT,CATFPDRLGPKAFF
few,-,TRBV6-5,13,TRBJ2-5,TGTGCCAGCAGTTACACCCAGCCGGGGGCCCAGTACTTC,CASSYTQPGAQYF
-,-,TRBV18,14,TRBJ2-7,TGTGCCAGCTCACCTCTCGGACAGCACTACGAGCAGTACTTC,CASSPLGQHYEQYF
-,TRBD1,TRBV7-9,12,TRBJ1-1,TGTGCCAGCAGCTTGGAGGACAGGGGAACTTTCTTT,CASSLEDRGTFF
-,-,TRBV7-9,14,TRBJ2-5,TGTGCCAGCAGCTTAACCGGGGCAGGGAAGACCCAGTACTTC,CASSLTGAGKTQYF
-,-,TRBV19,14,TRBJ2-7,TGTGCCAGTAGTGTGGGTGCTCTAACCTACGAGCAGTACTTC,CASSVGALTYEQYF
few,TRBD1,TRBV12-3/TRBV12-4,16,TRBJ2-1,TGTGCCAGCAGTTTAGGCGCAGGGGGCCACATTAATGAGCAGTTCTTC,CASSLGAGGHINEQFF
once,-,TRBV6-5,18,TRBJ1-2,TGTGCCAGCAGTTTGTGGGGACGGGATGGCCTCCCGCCGGGGGGCTACACCTTC,CASSLWGRDGLPPGGYTF
few,-,TRBV12-3/TRBV12-4,14,TRBJ1-1,TGTGCCAGCAGTCCGGGAACAGGGATGACTGAAGCTTTCTTT,CASSPGTGMTEAFF
few,TRBD1,TRBV4-2,19,TRBJ2-3,TGTGCCAGCAGCCAAGATGCCTCGGGGACAGGGAGTAGCACAGATACGCAGTATTTT,CASSQDASGTGSSTDTQYF
many,-,TRBV12-3/TRBV12-4,15,TRBJ1-1,TGTGCCAGCAGGCATCAAATCACAGGGATGGTACGAGCTTTCTTT,CASRHQITGMVRAFF
once,TRBD2,TRBV29-1,12,TRBJ2-3,TGCAGCGTTTGGGGGGGTACAGATACGCAGTATTTT,CSVWGGTDTQYF
-,-,TRBV6-1,17,TRBJ2-3,TGTGCCAGCCAACGTGCCGGGACCCCGACCTCCGCAGATACGCAGTATTTT,CASQRAGTPTSADTQYF
-,-,TRBV7-2,13,TRBJ2-1,TGTGCCAGCAGATCCCCTGAGAGCAATGAGCAGTTCTTC,CASRSPESNEQFF
-,-,TRBV20-1,13,TRBJ2-5,TGCAGTGCTAGGGGCCGCAGCGAAGAGACCCAGTACTTC,CSARGRSEETQYF
-,-,TRBV28,14,TRBJ1-5,TGTGCCAGCAGCCGGGGGGCTGGCAATCAGCCCCAGCATTTT,CASSRGAGNQPQHF
few,TRBD1,TRBV5-5,15,TRBJ2-7,TGTGCCAGCAGCTACGGACAGGGAAAGGTCTACGAGCAGTACTTC,CASSYGQGKVYEQYF
few,-,TRBV28,14,TRBJ2-2,TGTGCCAGCAGTCCCGGAAAGGGGCCCGGGGAGCTGTTTTTT,CASSPGKGPGELFF
-,-,TRBV4-1,17,TRBJ2-1,TGCGCCAGCAGCCAATTTTCGGACACCTTCTCCTACAATGAGCAGTTCTTC,CASSQFSDTFSYNEQFF
few,-,TRBV12-3/TRBV12-4,14,TRBJ1-1,TGTGCCAGCAGTTCCGGCAGGAGGAACACTGAAGCTTTCTTT,CASSSGRRNTEAFF
few,TRBD1,TRBV5-1,13,TRBJ1-2,TGCGCCAGCAGCTTGGGGACAGGGAAAGGCTACACCTTC,CASSLGTGKGYTF
-,-,TRBV9,15,TRBJ1-1,TGTGCCAGCAGCGTAGGTGACAGCGACGACACTGAAGCTTTCTTT,CASSVGDSDDTEAFF
-,-,TRBV5-1,15,TRBJ2-2,TGCGCCAGCAGCATCGGACAACTTAACACCGGGGAGCTGTTTTTT,CASSIGQLNTGELFF
few,TRBD1,TRBV4-3,15,TRBJ2-7,TGCGCCAGCAGCCTCCGACAGGGCCCGACCTACGAGCAGTACTTC,CASSLRQGPTYEQYF
-,TRBD2,TRBV5-1,16,TRBJ2-3,TGCGCCAGCAGCTTGCTAGCGGGGGAGGGCACAGATACGCAGTATTTT,CASSLLAGEGTDTQYF
-,-,TRBV20-1,11,TRBJ1-1,TGCAGTGCACAGAGGAACACTGAAGCTTTCTTT,CSAQRNTEAFF
-,-,TRBV12-3/TRBV12-4,15,TRBJ2-3,TGTGCCAGCAGTTCGGCGGCAGGGGTTAGAGATACGCAGTATTTT,CASSSAAGVRDTQYF
few,TRBD1,TRBV20-1,14,TRBJ2-7,TGCAGTGCCAGATGGACAGGCTTAAACTACGAGCAGTACTTC,CSARWTGLNYEQYF
-,TRBD2,TRBV20-1,16,TRBJ2-1,TGCAGTGCTACCCCGCGGGGGGGCCTTAGCTACAATGAGCAGTTCTTC,CSATPRGGLSYNEQFF
few,-,TRBV10-3,20,TRBJ2-1,TGTGCCATCAGTGAGCCGGACCTCCTCGGGCGGAGACGACTCTACAATGAGCAGTTCTTC,CAISEPDLLGRRRLYNEQFF
few,TRBD1,TRBV5-1,14,TRBJ2-3,TGCGCCAGCAGCGACCGGACAGGGACAGATACGCAGTATTTT,CASSDRTGTDTQYF
-,TRBD2,TRBV20-1,12,TRBJ2-7,TGCAGCTTAGCGGGGGCCCCGGGCGAGCAGTACTTC,CSLAGAPGEQYF
-,-,TRBV15,15,TRBJ2-2,TGTGCCACCAGCAGAGATGGGGTGAACACCGGGGAGCTGTTTTTT,CATSRDGVNTGELFF
few,-,TRBV4-1,15,TRBJ2-7,TGCGCCAGCAGCCAAGGGGAACAGTCCTCCTACGAGCAGTACTTC,CASSQGEQSSYEQYF
-,-,TRBV3-1,15,TRBJ1-3,TGTGCCAGCAGCCAAGTCCTAGCGGGAGGAAACACCATATATTTT,CASSQVLAGGNTIYF
-,TRBD1,TRBV2,14,TRBJ2-1,TGTGCCAGCAGTGGGGGACAGGGCTACAATGAGCAGTTCTTC,CASSGGQGYNEQFF